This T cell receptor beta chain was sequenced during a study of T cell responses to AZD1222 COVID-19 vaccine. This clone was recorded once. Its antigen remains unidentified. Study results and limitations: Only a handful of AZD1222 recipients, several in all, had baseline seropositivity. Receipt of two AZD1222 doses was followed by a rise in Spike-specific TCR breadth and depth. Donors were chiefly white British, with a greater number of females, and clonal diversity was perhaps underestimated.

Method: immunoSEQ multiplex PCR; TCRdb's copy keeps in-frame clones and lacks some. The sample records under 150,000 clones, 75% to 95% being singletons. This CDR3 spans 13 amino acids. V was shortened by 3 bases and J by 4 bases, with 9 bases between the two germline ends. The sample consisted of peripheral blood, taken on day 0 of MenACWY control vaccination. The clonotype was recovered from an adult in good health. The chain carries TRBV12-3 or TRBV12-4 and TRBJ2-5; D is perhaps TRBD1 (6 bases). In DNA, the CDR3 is TGTGCCAGCAGTTTTAGAGGGGGAGAGACCCAGTACTTC. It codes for CASSFRGGETQYF.